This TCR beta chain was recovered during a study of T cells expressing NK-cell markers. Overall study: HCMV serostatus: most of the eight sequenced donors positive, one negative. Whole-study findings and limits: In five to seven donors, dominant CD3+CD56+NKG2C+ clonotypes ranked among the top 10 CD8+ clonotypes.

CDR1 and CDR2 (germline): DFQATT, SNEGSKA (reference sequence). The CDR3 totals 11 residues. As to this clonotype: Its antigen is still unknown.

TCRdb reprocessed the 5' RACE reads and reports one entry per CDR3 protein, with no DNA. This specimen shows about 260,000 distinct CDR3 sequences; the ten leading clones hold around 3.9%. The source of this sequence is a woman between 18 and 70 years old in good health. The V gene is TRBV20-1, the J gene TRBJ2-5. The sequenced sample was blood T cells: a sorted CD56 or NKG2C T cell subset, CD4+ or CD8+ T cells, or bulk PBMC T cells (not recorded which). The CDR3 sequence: CSAATGETQYF.